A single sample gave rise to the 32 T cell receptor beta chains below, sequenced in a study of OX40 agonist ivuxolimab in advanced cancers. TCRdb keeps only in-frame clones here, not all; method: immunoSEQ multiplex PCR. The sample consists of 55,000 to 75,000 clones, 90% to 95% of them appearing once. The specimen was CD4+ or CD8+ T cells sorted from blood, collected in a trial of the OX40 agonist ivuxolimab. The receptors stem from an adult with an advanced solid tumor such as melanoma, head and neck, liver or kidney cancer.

CDR3 sequence (DNA): TGTGCCAGCAGCCAAGATAGTTCTAGCGGGAGCTACGAGCAGTACTTC. It translates to CASSQDSSSGSYEQYF. The chain couples TRBV4-2 to TRBJ2-7; 10 nucleotides align to TRBD2. From germline, CDR1 is LGHNA and CDR2 YNFKEQ. V dropped 0 bases and J dropped 3; count of bases not matched to a gene: 5. The CDR3 extends over 16 amino acids.

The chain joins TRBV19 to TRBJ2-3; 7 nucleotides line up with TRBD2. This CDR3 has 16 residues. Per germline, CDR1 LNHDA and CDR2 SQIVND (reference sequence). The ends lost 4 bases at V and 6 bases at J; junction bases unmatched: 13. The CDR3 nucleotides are TGTGCCAGTAGTACAGGACTAGTTCCGAACTCGGATACGCAGTATTTT. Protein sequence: CASSTGLVPNSDTQYF.

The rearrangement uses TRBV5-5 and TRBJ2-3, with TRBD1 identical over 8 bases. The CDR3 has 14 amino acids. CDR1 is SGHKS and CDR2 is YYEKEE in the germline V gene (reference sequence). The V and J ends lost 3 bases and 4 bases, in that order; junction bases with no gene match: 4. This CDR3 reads CASSYGQGADTQYF. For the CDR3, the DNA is TGTGCCAGCAGCTACGGACAGGGTGCAGATACGCAGTATTTT.

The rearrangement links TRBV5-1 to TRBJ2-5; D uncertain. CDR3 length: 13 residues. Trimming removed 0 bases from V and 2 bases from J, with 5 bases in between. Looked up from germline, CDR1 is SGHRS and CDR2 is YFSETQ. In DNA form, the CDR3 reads TGCGCCAGCAGCTTGGACATACAAGAGACCCAGTACTTC. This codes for CASSLDIQETQYF.

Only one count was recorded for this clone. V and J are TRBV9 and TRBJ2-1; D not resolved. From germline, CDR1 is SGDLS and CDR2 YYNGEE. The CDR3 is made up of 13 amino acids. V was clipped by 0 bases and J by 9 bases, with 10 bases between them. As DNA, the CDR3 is TGTGCCAGCAGCGTAGGGGTAGCTGGTGAGCAGTTCTTC. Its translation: CASSVGVAGEQFF.

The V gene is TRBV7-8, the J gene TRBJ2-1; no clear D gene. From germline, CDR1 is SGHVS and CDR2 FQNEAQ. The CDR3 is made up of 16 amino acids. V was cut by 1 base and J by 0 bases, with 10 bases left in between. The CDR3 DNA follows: TGTGCCAGCAGCTTAGGTCCGGTCAGCTCCTACAATGAGCAGTTCTTC. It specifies CASSLGPVSSYNEQFF.

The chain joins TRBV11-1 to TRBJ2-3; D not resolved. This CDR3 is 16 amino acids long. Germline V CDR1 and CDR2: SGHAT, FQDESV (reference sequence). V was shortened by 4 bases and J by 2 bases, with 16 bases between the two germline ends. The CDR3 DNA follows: TGTGCCAGCAGCTCTGAAGTAGTTCGTCTCACAGATACGCAGTATTTT. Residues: CASSSEVVRLTDTQYF.

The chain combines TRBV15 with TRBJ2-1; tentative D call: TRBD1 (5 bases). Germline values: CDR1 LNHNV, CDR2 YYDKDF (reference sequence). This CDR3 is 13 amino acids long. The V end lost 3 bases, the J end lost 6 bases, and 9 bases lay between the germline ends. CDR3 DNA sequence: TGTGCCACCAGCAGGGGGCGGCCCAATGAGCAGTTCTTC. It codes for CATSRGRPNEQFF.

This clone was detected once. The CDR3 protein is CASSLDQSGAGFWGTEAFF. Written as DNA, the CDR3 is TGTGCCAGCAGCTTAGATCAGTCAGGCGCGGGGTTCTGGGGCACTGAAGCTTTCTTT. The rearrangement links TRBV7-9 to TRBJ1-1; D remains unclear. Trimming removed 1 base at V and 4 bases at J, with 25 bases between. Germline lookup yields CDR1 SEHNR and CDR2 FQNEAQ (reference sequence). The CDR3 totals 19 residues.

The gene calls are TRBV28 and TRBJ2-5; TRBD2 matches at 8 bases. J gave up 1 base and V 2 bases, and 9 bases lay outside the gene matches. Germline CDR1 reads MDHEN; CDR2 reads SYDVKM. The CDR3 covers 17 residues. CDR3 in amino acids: CASSLGLASGFQETQYF. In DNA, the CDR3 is TGTGCCAGCAGTTTAGGGCTGGCTAGCGGGTTCCAAGAGACCCAGTACTTC. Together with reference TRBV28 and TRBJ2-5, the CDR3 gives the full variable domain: DVKVTQSSRYLVKRTGEKVFLECVQDMDHENMFWYRQDPGLGLRLIYFSYDVKMKEKGDIPEGYSVSREKKERFSLILESASTNQTSMYLCASSLGLASGFQETQYFGPGTRLLVL.

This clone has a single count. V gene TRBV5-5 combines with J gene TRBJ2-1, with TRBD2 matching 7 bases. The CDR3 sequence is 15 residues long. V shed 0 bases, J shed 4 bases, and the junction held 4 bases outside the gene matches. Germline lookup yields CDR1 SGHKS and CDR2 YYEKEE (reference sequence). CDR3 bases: TGTGCCAGCAGCTTGGTTGGACTAGGGTACAATGAGCAGTTCTTC. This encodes CASSLVGLGYNEQFF.

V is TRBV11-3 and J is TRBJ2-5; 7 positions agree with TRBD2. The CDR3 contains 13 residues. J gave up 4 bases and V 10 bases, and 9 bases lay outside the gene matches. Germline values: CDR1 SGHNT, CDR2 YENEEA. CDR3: CATEAGVGETQYF. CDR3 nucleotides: TGTGCCACGGAGGCGGGGGTCGGAGAGACCCAGTACTTC.

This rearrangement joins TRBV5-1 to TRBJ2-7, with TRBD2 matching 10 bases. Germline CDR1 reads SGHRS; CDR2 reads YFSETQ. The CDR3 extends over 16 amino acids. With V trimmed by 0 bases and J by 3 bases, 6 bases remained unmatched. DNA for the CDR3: TGCGCCAGCAGCTTGGCCGTAGCGGGAGGTAGCTACGAGCAGTACTTC. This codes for CASSLAVAGGSYEQYF.

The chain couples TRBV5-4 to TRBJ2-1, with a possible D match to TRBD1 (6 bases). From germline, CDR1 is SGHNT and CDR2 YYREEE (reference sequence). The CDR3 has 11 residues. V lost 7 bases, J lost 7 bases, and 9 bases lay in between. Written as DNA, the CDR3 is TGTGCCAGCCAACAGGGAAATGAGCAGTTCTTC. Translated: CASQQGNEQFF.

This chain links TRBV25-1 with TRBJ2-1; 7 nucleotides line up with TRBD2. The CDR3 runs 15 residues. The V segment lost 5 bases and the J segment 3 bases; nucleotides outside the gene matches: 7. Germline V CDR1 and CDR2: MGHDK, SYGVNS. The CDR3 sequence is CASSWGTSDYNEQFF. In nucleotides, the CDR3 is TGTGCCAGCAGTTGGGGAACTAGCGACTACAATGAGCAGTTCTTC.

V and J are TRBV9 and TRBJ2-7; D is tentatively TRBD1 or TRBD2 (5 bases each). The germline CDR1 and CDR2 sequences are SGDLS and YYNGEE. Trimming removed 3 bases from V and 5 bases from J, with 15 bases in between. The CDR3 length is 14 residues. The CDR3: CASSESGRDHEQYF. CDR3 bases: TGTGCCAGCAGCGAGAGTGGCAGGGACCACGAGCAGTACTTC.

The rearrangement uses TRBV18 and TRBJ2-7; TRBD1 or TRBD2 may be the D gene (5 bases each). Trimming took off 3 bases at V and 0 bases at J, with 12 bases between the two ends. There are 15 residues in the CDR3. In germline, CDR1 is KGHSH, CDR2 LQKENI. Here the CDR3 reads CASSPPGRHSYEQYF. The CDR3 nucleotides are TGTGCCAGCTCACCCCCGGGACGGCACTCCTACGAGCAGTACTTC.

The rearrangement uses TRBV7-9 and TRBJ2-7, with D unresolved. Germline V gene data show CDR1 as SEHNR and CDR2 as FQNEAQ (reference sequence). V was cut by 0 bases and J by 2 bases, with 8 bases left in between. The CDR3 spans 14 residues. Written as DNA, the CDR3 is TGTGCCAGCAGCTTAGCCATAAGGGCCTACGAGCAGTACTTC. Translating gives CASSLAIRAYEQYF.

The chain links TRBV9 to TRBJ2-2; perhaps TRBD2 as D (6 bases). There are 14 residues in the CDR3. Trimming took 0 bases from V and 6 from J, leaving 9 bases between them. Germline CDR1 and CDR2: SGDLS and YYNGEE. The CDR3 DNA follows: TGTGCCAGCAGCGTAGGAGCGGGCCCCGGGGAGCTGTTTTTT. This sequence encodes CASSVGAGPGELFF.

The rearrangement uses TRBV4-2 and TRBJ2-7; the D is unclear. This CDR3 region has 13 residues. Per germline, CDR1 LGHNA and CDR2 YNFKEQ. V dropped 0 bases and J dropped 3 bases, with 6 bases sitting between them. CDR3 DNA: TGTGCCAGCAGCCAAGAGGGAAACTACGAGCAGTACTTC. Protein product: CASSQEGNYEQYF.

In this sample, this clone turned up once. The CDR3 here is CASTVGAGELFF. CDR3 nucleotide sequence: TGCGCCAGCACGGTCGGGGCCGGGGAGCTGTTTTTT. The V call is TRBV4-3, the J call TRBJ2-2; perhaps TRBD2 as D (5 bases). The CDR3 covers 12 residues. The germline V gene has CDR1 LGHNA and CDR2 YSLEER. The germline V and J ends were trimmed by 7 bases and 6 bases, with 9 bases remaining between them.

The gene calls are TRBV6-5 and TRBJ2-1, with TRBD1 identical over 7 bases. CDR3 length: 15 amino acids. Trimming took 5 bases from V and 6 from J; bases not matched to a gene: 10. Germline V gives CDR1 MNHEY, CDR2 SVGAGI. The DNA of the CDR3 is TGTGCCAGCAGTGCCGACAGGGCCTCCCTCAATGAGCAGTTCTTC. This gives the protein CASSADRASLNEQFF.

DNA of the CDR3: TGTGCCAGCAGCGATACTTACAGGAACTACGAGCAGTACTTC. Its protein product is CASSDTYRNYEQYF. The chain links TRBV6-5 to TRBJ2-7; tentatively, D is TRBD1 (5 bases). V lost 6 bases and J lost 3, with 15 bases in between. Germline lookup yields CDR1 MNHEY and CDR2 SVGAGI. The CDR3 runs 14 residues.

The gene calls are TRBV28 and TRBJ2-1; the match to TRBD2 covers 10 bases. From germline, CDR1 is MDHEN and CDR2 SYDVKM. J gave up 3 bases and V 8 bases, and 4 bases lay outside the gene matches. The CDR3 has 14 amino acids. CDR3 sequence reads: CASDPSGSYNEQFF. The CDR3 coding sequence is TGTGCCAGCGACCCTAGCGGGAGCTACAATGAGCAGTTCTTC.

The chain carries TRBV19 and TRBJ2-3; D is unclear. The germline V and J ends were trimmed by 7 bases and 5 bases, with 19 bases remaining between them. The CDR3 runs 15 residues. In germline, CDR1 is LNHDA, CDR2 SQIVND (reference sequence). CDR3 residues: CASTPVGEVGDTQYF. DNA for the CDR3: TGTGCCAGTACCCCTGTGGGCGAAGTTGGAGATACGCAGTATTTT.

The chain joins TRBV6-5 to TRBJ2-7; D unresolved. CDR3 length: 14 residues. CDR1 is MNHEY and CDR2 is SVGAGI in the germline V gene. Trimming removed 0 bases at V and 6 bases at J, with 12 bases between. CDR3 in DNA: TGTGCCAGCAGTTACTCGAGTACATTTAGCGAGCAGTACTTC. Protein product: CASSYSSTFSEQYF.

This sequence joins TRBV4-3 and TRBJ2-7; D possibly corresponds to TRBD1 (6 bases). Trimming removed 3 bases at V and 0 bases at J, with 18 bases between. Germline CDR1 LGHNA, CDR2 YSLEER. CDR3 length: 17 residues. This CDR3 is CASSQDPRGLSSYEQYF. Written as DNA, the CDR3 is TGCGCCAGCAGCCAGGATCCCAGGGGCCTGAGCTCCTACGAGCAGTACTTC.

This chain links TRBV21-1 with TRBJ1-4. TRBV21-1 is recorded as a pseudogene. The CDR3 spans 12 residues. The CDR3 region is CASVSTNEKLFF. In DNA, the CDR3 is TGTGCCAGCGTTAGTACTAATGAAAAACTGTTTTTT.

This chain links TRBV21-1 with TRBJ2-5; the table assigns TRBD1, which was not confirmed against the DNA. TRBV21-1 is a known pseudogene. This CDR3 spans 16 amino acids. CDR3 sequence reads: CASSKPRDRGEETQYF. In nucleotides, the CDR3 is TGTGCCAGCAGCAAACCCCGGGACAGGGGGGAAGAGACCCAGTACTTC.

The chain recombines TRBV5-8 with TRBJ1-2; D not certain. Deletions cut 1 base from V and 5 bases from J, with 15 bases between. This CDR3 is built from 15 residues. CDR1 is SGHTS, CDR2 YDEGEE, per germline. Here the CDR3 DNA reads TGTGCCAGCAGCTTGCTCGGGCAGGACCCTTATGGCTACACCTTC. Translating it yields CASSLLGQDPYGYTF. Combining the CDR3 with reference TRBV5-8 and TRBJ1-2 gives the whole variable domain EAGVTQSPTHLIKTRGQQATLRCSPISGHTSVYWYQQALGLGLQFLLWYDEGEERNRGNFPPRFSGRQFPNYSSELNVNALELEDSALYLCASSLLGQDPYGYTFGSGTRLTVV.

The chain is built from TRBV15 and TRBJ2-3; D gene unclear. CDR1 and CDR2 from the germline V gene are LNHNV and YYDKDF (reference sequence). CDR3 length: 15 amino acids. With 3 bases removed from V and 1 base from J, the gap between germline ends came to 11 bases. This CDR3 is CATSRVVSGTDTQYF. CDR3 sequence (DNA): TGTGCCACCAGCAGGGTTGTCTCCGGCACAGATACGCAGTATTTT.

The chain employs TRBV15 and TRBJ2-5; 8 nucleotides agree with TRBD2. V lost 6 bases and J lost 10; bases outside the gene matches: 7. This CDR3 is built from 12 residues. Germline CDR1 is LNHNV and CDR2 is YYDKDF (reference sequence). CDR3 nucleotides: TGTGCCACCAGTACGGGAGGGGGTCTCCAGTACTTC. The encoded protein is CATSTGGGLQYF.